This TCR beta chain was identified in a study of cytomegalovirus exposure and HLA in healthy donors. The CDR3 is 15 residues long. V was pared by 1 base and J by 2 bases, with 12 bases between. The germline V gene has CDR1 LGHNA and CDR2 YSLEER. PCR was performed using 60 Vbeta and 13 Jbeta primers. Data came from immunoSEQ multiplex PCR; TCRdb stores just in-frame clones and leaves some out. Of about 200,000 clones listed, 60% to 80% were seen once; the top ten hold 1.5% to 2%. The sample taken for sequencing was PBMCs. The receptor comes from a man aged 18 to 35 in good health and CMV-seronegative. The V and J genes are TRBV4-3 and TRBJ2-7; D is unclear. CDR3 region: CASSQGLQQAYEQYF. The DNA for the CDR3 is TGCGCCAGCAGCCAAGGCTTACAGCAAGCCTACGAGCAGTACTTC.